A selection of T cell receptor beta chains follows, all from one sample in a study of Ad26.COV2.S vaccination and SARS-CoV-2 variants. The protocol was immunoSEQ multiplex PCR, while the TCRdb copy is restricted to in-frame clones and leaves out a portion. The sample includes about 480,000 clones, around 85% of them seen just once. The source material was peripheral blood, sampled in a trial of Ad26.COV2.S vaccine versus placebo. These receptors came from a person between 18 and 60 years old who received the Ad26.COV2.S COVID-19 vaccine or a placebo. The CDR3 runs from the conserved cysteine through the conserved F or W. A D gene is named only where the DNA matches it firmly. The size field is filled for only some rows; it gives once, few, many or a size class.

TRBJ2-7	TRBV4-2	-	-	TGTGCCAGCAGCCAAGCTGGGGGCTCCTACGAGCAGTACTTC	CASSQAGGSYEQYF
TRBJ2-7	TRBV7-8	-	-	TGTGCCAGCAGCTTAGGGGTAGATGGGTCCTACGAGCAGTACTTC	CASSLGVDGSYEQYF
TRBJ2-7	TRBV21-1	-	-	TGTGCCAGCAGGACCGGTCCCTACGAGCAGTACTTC	CASRTGPYEQYF
TRBJ1-2	TRBV7-9	-	-	TGTGCCAGCAGCTATGAGAGCGTGGGGGGTGGCTACACCTTC	CASSYESVGGGYTF
TRBJ2-1	TRBV7-8	once	TRBD2	TGTGCCAGCAGCGCCCTGACTAGCGGGAGGGCCTTCAATGAGCAGTTCTTC	CASSALTSGRAFNEQFF
TRBJ1-2	TRBV5-8	-	-	TGTGCCAGCAGCTTGCGGGGGGGTATGCGCTACACCTTC	CASSLRGGMRYTF
TRBJ2-7	TRBV9	-	-	TGTGCCAGCAGCGTAGGGGCAGGAGGAAACGAGCAGTACTTC	CASSVGAGGNEQYF
TRBJ2-4	TRBV5-1	-	TRBD2	TGCGCCAGCAGCCAAGCGGGAACCCCTTCCGTAGCCAAAAACATTCAGTACTTC	CASSQAGTPSVAKNIQYF
TRBJ2-1	TRBV29-1	once	-	TGCAGCGTAGCTAGCGCATATTTCAATGAGCAGTTCTTC	CSVASAYFNEQFF
TRBJ1-2	TRBV7-2	-	-	TGTGCCAGCAGCTTAGGACGCCTCTATGGCTACACCTTC	CASSLGRLYGYTF
TRBJ1-4	TRBV5-8	-	-	TGTGCCAGCAGCGCAACTAATGAAAAACTGTTTTTT	CASSATNEKLFF
TRBJ1-5	TRBV19	-	-	TGTGCCAGTAGTACCGACACCCGGGTTAATCAGCCCCAGCATTTT	CASSTDTRVNQPQHF
TRBJ2-5	TRBV5-1	-	-	TGCGCCAGCAGCTTGTTTCCCCGATCGGAGACCCAGTACTTC	CASSLFPRSETQYF
TRBJ2-3	TRBV28	-	-	TGTGCCAGCGGTGCTAGAAGCACAGATACGCAGTATTTT	CASGARSTDTQYF
TRBJ2-5	TRBV5-4	-	TRBD2	TGTGCCAGCAGCTCCGGACTAGCCCAAGAGACCCAGTACTTC	CASSSGLAQETQYF
TRBJ2-3	TRBV19	-	TRBD2	TGTGCCAGTAGTATCGGGGGAGCGGGATTTGGTGATACGCAGTATTTT	CASSIGGAGFGDTQYF
TRBJ2-7	TRBV5-5	-	TRBD2	TGTGCCAGCAGCTTACGAATAGCGGGAGGGTCCTACGAGCAGTACTTC	CASSLRIAGGSYEQYF
TRBJ2-7	TRBV19	-	-	TGTGCCAGTAGTATTGGGGGTTCCTACGAGCAGTACTTC	CASSIGGSYEQYF
TRBJ1-1	TRBV29-1	-	-	TGCAGCTCCGAGGTGGGGGCTAACACTGAAGCTTTCTTT	CSSEVGANTEAFF
TRBJ2-1	TRBV7-3	-	-	TGTGCCAGCAGCTTAAATCCGGGACCCAATGAGCAGTTCTTC	CASSLNPGPNEQFF
TRBJ2-3	TRBV7-3	-	TRBD1	TGTGCCAGCAGCTTAGTCGGGACAGGGGACACAGATACGCAGTATTTT	CASSLVGTGDTDTQYF
TRBJ2-7	TRBV7-2	-	-	TGTGCCAGCAGCACCGGGGGCGGGAAACCAACAAAGCAGTACTTC	CASSTGGGKPTKQYF
TRBJ2-3	TRBV9	-	-	TGTGCCAGCAGCGGAAGCGGAGGGGGCACAGATACGCAGTATTTT	CASSGSGGGTDTQYF
TRBJ1-1	TRBV28	-	-	TGTGCCAGCAGACGTGCTTTGGGGGGGACTGAAGCTTTCTTT	CASRRALGGTEAFF
TRBJ1-1	TRBV7-2	-	-	TGTGCCAGCAGCTTAGATGGACCCATCAGCACTGAAGCTTTCTTT	CASSLDGPISTEAFF
TRBJ2-7	TRBV30	-	TRBD1	TGTGCCTGGAGGAGACAGGGGTTCTTCCGCGAGCAGTACTTC	CAWRRQGFFREQYF
TRBJ2-7	TRBV13	-	TRBD1	TGTGCCAGCAGCTTAGTCGGACAGGGGGGCGAGCAGTACTTC	CASSLVGQGGEQYF